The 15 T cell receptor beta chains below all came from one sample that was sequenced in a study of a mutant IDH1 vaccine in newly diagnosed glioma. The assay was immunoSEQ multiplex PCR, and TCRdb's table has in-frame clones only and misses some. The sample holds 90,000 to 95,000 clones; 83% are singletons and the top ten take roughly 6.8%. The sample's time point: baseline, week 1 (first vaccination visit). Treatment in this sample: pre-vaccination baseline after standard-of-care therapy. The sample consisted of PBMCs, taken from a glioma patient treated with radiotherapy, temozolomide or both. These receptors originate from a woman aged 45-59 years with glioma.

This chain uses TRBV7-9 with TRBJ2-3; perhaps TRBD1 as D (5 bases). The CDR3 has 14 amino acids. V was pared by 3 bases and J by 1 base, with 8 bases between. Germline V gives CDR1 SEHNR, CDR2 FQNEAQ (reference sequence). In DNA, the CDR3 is TGTGCCAGCAGCTTTGCGACAGGCACAGATACGCAGTATTTT. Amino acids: CASSFATGTDTQYF.

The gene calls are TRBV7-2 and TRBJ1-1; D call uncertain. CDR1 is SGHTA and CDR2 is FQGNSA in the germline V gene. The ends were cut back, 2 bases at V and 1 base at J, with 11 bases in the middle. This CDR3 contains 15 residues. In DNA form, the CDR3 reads TGTGCCAGCAGCTTATTAGCGGTTGGGAACACTGAAGCTTTCTTT. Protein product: CASSLLAVGNTEAFF.

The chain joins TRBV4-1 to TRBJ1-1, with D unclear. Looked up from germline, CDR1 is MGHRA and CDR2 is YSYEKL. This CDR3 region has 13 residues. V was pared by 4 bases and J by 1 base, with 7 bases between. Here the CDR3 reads CASSPRKNTEAFF. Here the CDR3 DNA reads TGCGCCAGCAGCCCCCGGAAGAACACTGAAGCTTTCTTT.

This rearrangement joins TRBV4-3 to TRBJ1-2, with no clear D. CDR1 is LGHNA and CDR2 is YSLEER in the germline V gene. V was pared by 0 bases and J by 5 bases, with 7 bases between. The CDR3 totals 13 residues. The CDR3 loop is CASSQERSYGYTF. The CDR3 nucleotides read TGCGCCAGCAGCCAAGAAAGAAGTTATGGCTACACCTTC.

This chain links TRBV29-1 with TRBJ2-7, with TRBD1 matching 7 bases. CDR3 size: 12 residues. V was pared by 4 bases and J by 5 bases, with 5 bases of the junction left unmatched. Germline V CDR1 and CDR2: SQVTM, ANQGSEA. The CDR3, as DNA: TGCAGCGTTGGTGACAGGGACCACGAGCAGTACTTC. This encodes CSVGDRDHEQYF.

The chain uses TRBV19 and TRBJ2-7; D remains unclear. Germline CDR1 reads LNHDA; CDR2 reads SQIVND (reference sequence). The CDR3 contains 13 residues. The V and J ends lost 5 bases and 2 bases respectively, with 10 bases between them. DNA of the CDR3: TGTGCCAGTAGTCCGACCCGGACCTACGAGCAGTACTTC. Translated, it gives CASSPTRTYEQYF.

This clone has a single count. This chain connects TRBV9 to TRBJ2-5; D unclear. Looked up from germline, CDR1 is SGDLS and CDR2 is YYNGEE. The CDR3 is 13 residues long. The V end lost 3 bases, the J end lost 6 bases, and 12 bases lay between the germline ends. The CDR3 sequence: CASSAGPIQTQYF. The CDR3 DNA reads TGTGCCAGCAGCGCCGGACCTATACAGACCCAGTACTTC.

The chain's CDR3 is CASSAGRGTELIYGYTF. CDR3 coding DNA: TGTGCCAGCAGCGCGGGAAGGGGGACAGAACTCATCTATGGCTACACCTTC. The chain is built from TRBV9 and TRBJ1-2; the match to TRBD1 covers 7 bases. The germline gives CDR1 SGDLS, CDR2 YYNGEE. The CDR3 covers 17 residues. The V segment lost 3 bases and the J segment 4 bases; nucleotides outside the gene matches: 15.

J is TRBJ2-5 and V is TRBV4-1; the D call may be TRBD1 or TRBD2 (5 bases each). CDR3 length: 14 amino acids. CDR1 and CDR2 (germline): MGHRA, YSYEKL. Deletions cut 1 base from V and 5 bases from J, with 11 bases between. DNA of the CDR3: TGCGCCAGCAGCCAAGGGGGACCGGGGGAGACCCAGTACTTC. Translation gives CASSQGGPGETQYF.

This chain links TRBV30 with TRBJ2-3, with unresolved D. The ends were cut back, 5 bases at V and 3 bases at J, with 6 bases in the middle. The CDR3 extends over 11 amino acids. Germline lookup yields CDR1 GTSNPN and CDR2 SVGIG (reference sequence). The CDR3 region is CAWEETDTQYF. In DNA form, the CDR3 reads TGTGCCTGGGAGGAGACAGATACGCAGTATTTT. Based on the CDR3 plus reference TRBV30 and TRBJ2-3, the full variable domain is SQTIHQWPATLVQPVGSPLSLECTVEGTSNPNLYWYRQAAGRGLQLLFYSVGIGQISSEVPQNLSASRPQDRQFILSSKKLLLSDSGFYLCAWEETDTQYFGPGTRLTVL.

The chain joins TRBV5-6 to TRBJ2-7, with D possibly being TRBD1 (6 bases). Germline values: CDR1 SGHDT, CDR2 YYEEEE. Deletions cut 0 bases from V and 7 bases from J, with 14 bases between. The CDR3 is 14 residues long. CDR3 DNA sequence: TGTGCCAGCAGCTTGGAAACAGGGACGAGGGAGCAGTACTTC. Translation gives CASSLETGTREQYF.

The CDR3: CASSRGARDEQYF. The CDR3 region has the DNA TGTGCCAGCAGCCGGGGGGCCCGGGACGAGCAGTACTTC. The rearrangement links TRBV7-2 to TRBJ2-7; D is perhaps TRBD2 (7 bases). The CDR3 sequence is 13 residues long. V lost 5 bases and J lost 5, with 13 bases in between. Germline V gives CDR1 SGHTA, CDR2 FQGNSA.

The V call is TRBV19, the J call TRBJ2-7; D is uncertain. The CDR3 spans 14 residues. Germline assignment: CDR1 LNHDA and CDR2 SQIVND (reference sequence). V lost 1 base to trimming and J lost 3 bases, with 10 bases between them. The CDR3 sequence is CASSIVGRIYEQYF. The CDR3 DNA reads TGTGCCAGTAGTATAGTTGGCAGGATCTACGAGCAGTACTTC. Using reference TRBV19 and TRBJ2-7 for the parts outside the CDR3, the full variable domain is DGGITQSPKYLFRKEGQNVTLSCEQNLNHDAMYWYRQDPGQGLRLIYYSQIVNDFQKGDIAEGYSVSREKKESFPLTVTSAQKNPTAFYLCASSIVGRIYEQYFGPGTRLTVT.

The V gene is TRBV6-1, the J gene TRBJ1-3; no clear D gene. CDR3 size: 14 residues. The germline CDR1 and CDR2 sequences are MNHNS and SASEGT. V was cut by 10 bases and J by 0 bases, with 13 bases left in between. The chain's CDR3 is CATDPQSSGNTIYF. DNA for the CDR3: TGTGCCACCGACCCTCAGAGCTCTGGAAACACCATATATTTT.

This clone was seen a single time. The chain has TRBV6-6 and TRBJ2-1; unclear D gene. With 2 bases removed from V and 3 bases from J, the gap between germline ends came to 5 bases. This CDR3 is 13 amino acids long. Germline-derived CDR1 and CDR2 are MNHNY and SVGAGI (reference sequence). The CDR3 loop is CASSYQNYNEQFF. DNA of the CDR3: TGTGCCAGCAGTTACCAGAACTACAATGAGCAGTTCTTC.